These T cell receptor beta chains were read from a single sample in a study of response to subunit inactivated influenza vaccine. One entry per CDR3 protein results from TCRdb running MiXCR on the RT-PCR reads. The sample gives 650,000 to 850,000 distinct CDR3 sequences, about 14% of which show up once; roughly 6.4% is in the top ten. The sequencing used PBMCs from blood, collected 14 days before vaccination. Receptors were obtained from a middle-aged man who received an inactivated influenza vaccine. Both conserved end residues are part of each CDR3. Each record gives: clone size, V gene, D gene, J gene, CDR3 protein, CDR3 DNA. The D gene is left open where the match is weak. The size entry is marked missing in some rows and otherwise reads once, few, many or a size class.

>few|TRBV9|NA|TRBJ2-7
CASSVSASSYEQYF
TGTGCCAGCAGCGTATCGGCCTCTTCCTACGAGCAGTACTTC
>NA|TRBV7-2|NA|TRBJ2-6
CASSLQAGGANVLTF
TGTGCCAGCAGCTTACAGGCAGGTGGGGCCAACGTCCTGACTTTC
>NA|TRBV9|TRBD1|TRBJ2-3
CASSGTGTARTDTQYF
TGTGCCAGCAGCGGTACGGGGACAGCCCGCACAGATACGCAGTATTTT
>NA|TRBV7-2|TRBD2|TRBJ2-2
CASSPQSGRYTGELFF
TGTGCCAGCAGCCCCCAAAGCGGGAGATACACCGGGGAGCTGTTTTTT
>few|TRBV6-5|NA|TRBJ2-3
CASSGPDTQYF
TGTGCCAGCAGTGGTCCGGATACGCAGTATTTT
>NA|TRBV28|TRBD1|TRBJ2-7
CASSLRQGNYEQYF
TGTGCCAGCAGTTTAAGACAGGGAAACTACGAGCAGTACTTC
>few|TRBV29-1|NA|TRBJ2-3
CSVDNAYTDTQYF
TGCAGCGTTGATAATGCATACACAGATACGCAGTATTTT
>few|TRBV5-1|NA|TRBJ2-7
CASSLERDEQYF
TGCGCCAGCAGCTTGGAACGGGACGAGCAGTACTTC
>few|TRBV5-1|NA|TRBJ2-7
CASSLEPQTYEQYF
TGCGCCAGCAGCTTGGAACCCCAAACCTACGAGCAGTACTTC
>many|TRBV7-9|TRBD1|TRBJ2-2
CASSWDSNTGELFF
TGTGCCAGCAGCTGGGACAGTAACACCGGGGAGCTGTTTTTT
>few|TRBV2|NA|TRBJ2-2
CASSETRVTGELFF
TGTGCCAGCAGTGAAACCCGGGTCACCGGGGAGCTGTTTTTT
>many|TRBV29-1|TRBD2|TRBJ2-1
CSVNSGGDWVF
TGCAGCGTCAACAGTGGGGGGGATTGGGTCTTC
>few|TRBV28|TRBD2|TRBJ2-7
CASSSREAGYYEQYF
TGTGCCAGCAGTTCCCGGGAGGCCGGATACTACGAGCAGTACTTC
>NA|TRBV4-1|TRBD2|TRBJ2-3
CASSLGTGRDTQYF
TGCGCCAGCAGCCTCGGGACCGGGAGGGATACGCAGTATTTT
>many|TRBV28|NA|TRBJ2-7
CASSYTGSHEQYF
TGTGCCAGCAGTTATACGGGGTCCCACGAGCAGTACTTC
>many|TRBV7-9|NA|TRBJ1-1
CASSLVGRGNTEAFF
TGTGCCAGCAGCTTAGTTGGACGAGGGAACACTGAAGCTTTCTTT
>once|TRBV30|NA|TRBJ1-1
CAWSPDGGTEAFF
TGTGCCTGGAGTCCAGACGGCGGCACTGAAGCTTTCTTT
>few|TRBV20-1|TRBD2|TRBJ2-1
CSARPGGTHNEQFF
TGCAGTGCTAGGCCGGGGGGGACGCACAATGAGCAGTTCTTC
>many|TRBV6-1|TRBD2|TRBJ2-4
CASSLAGPPNIQYF
TGTGCCAGCAGCCTAGCGGGACCCCCAAACATTCAGTACTTC
>NA|TRBV12-5|TRBD2|TRBJ2-1
CASGDSGNEQFF
TGTGCTAGTGGAGATAGCGGGAATGAGCAGTTCTTC
>few|TRBV7-9|NA|TRBJ1-4
CASSSIKGYSNEKLFF
TGTGCCAGCAGCTCAATTAAGGGCTATTCTAATGAAAAACTGTTTTTT
>many|TRBV5-5|TRBD1|TRBJ1-5
CASSLGAGGSNQPQHF
TGTGCCAGCAGCTTGGGGGCAGGGGGAAGCAATCAGCCCCAGCATTTT
>NA|TRBV7-8|NA|TRBJ2-6
CASSFRVGANVLTF
TGTGCCAGCAGCTTCAGGGTCGGGGCCAACGTCCTGACTTTC
>NA|TRBV5-1|TRBD2|TRBJ2-7
CASSWKLGLPRGEQYF
TGCGCCAGCAGCTGGAAATTGGGACTACCCAGAGGCGAGCAGTACTTC
>NA|TRBV7-7|NA|TRBJ2-5
CASSAVRVATQYF
TGTGCTAGCAGCGCCGTCAGAGTGGCGACCCAGTACTTC
>many|TRBV5-1|NA|TRBJ2-1
CASPTGNENEQFF
TGCGCCAGCCCGACGGGGAATGAGAATGAGCAGTTCTTC
>NA|TRBV11-2|NA|TRBJ2-7
CASSSPRGVYEQYF
TGTGCCAGCAGCTCCCCCCGCGGGGTCTACGAGCAGTACTTC
>many|TRBV12-3/TRBV12-4|NA|TRBJ1-5
CASRLGPYSNQPQHF
TGTGCCAGCAGGCTTGGACCATATAGCAATCAGCCCCAGCATTTT
>NA|TRBV5-1|NA|TRBJ2-1
CASSLEGGSGSYNEQFF
TGCGCCAGCAGCTTGGAGGGTGGCAGCGGCTCCTACAATGAGCAGTTCTTC
>few|TRBV4-2|NA|TRBJ1-1
CASSQDFSGRNTEAFF
TGTGCCAGCAGCCAAGATTTTTCGGGGAGGAACACTGAAGCTTTCTTT
>NA|TRBV9|TRBD2|TRBJ2-1
CASSFGLAGSKSYNEQFF
TGTGCCAGCAGCTTCGGACTAGCGGGGTCGAAGTCCTACAATGAGCAGTTCTTC
>NA|TRBV20-1|NA|TRBJ1-2
CSARDRGGVGYTF
TGCAGTGCTAGAGATCGTGGGGGGGTAGGCTACACCTTC
>few|TRBV29-1|NA|TRBJ2-3
CSVVPLINTDTQYF
TGCAGCGTAGTTCCACTTATTAACACAGATACGCAGTATTTT
>few|TRBV12-3/TRBV12-4|TRBD1|TRBJ2-7
CASSTGTGAEQYF
TGTGCCAGCAGTACCGGGACAGGGGCCGAGCAGTACTTC
>NA|TRBV18|TRBD1|TRBJ2-7
CASSSDREAEQYF
TGTGCCAGCTCATCGGACAGGGAGGCCGAGCAGTACTTC
>NA|TRBV7-9|NA|TRBJ1-1
CASSTPAGTPNTEAFF
TGTGCCAGCAGCACTCCGGCCGGGACACCGAACACTGAAGCTTTCTTT